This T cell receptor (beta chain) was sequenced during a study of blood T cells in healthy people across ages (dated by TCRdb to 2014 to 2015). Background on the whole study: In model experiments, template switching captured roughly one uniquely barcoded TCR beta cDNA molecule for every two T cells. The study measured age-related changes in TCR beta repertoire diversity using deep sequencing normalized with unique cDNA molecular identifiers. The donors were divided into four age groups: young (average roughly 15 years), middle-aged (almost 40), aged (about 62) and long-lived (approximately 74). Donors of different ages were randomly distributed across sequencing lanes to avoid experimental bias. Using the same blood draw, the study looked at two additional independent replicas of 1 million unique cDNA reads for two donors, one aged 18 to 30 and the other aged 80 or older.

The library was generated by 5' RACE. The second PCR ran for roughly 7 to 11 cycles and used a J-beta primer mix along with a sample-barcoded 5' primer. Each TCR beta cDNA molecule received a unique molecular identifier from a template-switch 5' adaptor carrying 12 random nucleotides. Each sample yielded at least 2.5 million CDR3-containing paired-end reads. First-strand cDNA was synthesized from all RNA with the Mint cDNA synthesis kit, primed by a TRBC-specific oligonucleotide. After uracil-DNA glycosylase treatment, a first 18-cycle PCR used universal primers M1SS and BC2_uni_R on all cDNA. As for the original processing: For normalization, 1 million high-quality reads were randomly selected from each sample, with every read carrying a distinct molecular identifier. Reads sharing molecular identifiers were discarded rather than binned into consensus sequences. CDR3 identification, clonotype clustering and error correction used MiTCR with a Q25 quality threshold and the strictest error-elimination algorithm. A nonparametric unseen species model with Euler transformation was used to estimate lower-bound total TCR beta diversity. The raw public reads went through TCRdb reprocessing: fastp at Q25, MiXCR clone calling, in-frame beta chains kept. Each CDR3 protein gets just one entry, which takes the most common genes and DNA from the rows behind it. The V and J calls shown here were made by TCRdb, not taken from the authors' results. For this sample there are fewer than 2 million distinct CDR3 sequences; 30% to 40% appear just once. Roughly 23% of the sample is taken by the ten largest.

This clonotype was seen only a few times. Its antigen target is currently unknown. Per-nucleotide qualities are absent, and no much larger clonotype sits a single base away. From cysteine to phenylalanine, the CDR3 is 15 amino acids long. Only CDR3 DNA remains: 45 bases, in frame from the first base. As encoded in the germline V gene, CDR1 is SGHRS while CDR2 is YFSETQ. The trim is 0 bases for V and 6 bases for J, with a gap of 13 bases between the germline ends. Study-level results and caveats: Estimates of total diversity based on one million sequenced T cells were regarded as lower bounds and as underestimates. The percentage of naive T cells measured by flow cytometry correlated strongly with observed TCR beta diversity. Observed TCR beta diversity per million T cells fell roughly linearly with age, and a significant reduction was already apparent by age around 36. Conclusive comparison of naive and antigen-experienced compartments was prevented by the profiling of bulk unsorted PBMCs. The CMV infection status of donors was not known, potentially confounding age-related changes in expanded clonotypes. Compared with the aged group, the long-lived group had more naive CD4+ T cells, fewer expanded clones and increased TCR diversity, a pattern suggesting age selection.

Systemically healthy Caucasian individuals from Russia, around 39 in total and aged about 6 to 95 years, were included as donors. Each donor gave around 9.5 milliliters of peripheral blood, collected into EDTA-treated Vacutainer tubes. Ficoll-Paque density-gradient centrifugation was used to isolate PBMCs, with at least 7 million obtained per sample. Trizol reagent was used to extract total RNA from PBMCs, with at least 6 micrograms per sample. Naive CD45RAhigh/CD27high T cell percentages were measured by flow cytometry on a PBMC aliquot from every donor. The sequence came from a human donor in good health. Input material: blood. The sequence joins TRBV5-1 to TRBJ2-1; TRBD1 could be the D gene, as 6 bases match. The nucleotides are TGCGCCAGCAGCTTGGAAGGGGGACGCACCAATGAGCAGTTCTTC. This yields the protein CASSLEGGRTNEQFF.